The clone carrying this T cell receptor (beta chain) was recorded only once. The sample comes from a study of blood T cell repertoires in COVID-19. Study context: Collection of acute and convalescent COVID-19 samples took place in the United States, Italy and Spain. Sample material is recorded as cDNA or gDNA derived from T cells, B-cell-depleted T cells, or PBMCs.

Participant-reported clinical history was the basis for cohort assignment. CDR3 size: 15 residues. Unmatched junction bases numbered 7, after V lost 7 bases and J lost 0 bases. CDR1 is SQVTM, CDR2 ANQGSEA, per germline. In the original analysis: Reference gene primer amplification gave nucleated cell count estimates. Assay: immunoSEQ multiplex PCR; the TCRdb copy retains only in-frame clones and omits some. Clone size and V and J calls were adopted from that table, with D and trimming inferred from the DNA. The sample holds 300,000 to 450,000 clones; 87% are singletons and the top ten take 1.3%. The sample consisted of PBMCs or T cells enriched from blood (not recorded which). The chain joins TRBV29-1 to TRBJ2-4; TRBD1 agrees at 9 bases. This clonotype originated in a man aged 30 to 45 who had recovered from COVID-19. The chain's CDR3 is CSAGQGTLAKNIQYF. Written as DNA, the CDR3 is TGCAGCGCCGGACAGGGGACCTTAGCCAAAAACATTCAGTACTTC.